This T cell receptor (beta chain) was sequenced for a study of cytomegalovirus exposure and HLA in healthy donors (dated by TCRdb to the late 2010s). With regard to the full study: According to a later analysis, the approximately 130 validation repertoires were produced on the same platform as the roughly 700 repertoires of the first cohort. The study was designed to test whether signatures of past pathogen exposure could be identified by cataloging public T cell receptors. Along with the roughly 610-subject first cohort, a separate validation cohort of over 90 different subjects was used. High-throughput TCR immunosequencing, statistical association of individual TCRs with disease status, and machine learning were combined to predict cytomegalovirus infection status.

Taken from the germline V gene (reference sequence), the CDR1 and CDR2 loops are SGHNT and YYREEE. Its CDR3 holds 14 amino acids, cysteine through phenylalanine. Only the CDR3 part of the read is kept: 42 bases, read in frame from the first base. V is shortened by 4 bases, J by 2 bases, and the region joining them spans 13 bases. A remark on this clone: Its specific antigen is unknown. There are no base qualities to consult, and no much larger clone falls within one base.

The library was built by means of the immunoSEQ multiplex PCR assay. Regarding the original processing steps: A statistical classification framework was built to diagnose cytomegalovirus status from the catalog of TCR beta chain sequences. TCRdb carries this immuneACCESS record with in-frame sequences only. Its versions omit some clonotypes, under half of them owing to an unresolved V gene in the studies checked, with the rest unexplained. That table gives V, J and clone size, and the DNA gave D and trimming. For this sample there are about 190,000 clones; 84% appear just once. The ten largest clonotypes hold approximately 7% of the sample. The donors were included in the validation cohort of roughly 120 subjects, a group kept apart from the approximately 700-subject first cohort. The paper's findings and limits, for the study overall: A later analysis had no HLA typing for the validation cohort, so co-occurrence there was scored across all 110 or so repertoires. Of the cluster scores, roughly 95% were above 0 in a later analysis, which found that TCRs clustered in the first cohort also tended to co-occur in the 90 to 150 validation repertoires. The authors suggested that the approach could potentially be extended to other disease states and immunological phenotypes. The study listed 150 to 200 TCR beta chains as associated with cytomegalovirus. The classifier was reported to diagnose cytomegalovirus status with high specificity and sensitivity in both the original cohort and the validation cohort. Most TCR sequences were seen in very few donors, while some public TCRs were found in many individuals. In vitro tests confirmed that a few of the cytomegalovirus-associated TCR beta chains recognize cytomegalovirus antigens.

The rearrangement joined TRBV5-4 to TRBJ2-7; the D segment could be TRBD1, given 5 matching bases. The sample comprised PBMCs. The receptor comes from a man aged 18 to 30 in good health and CMV-seropositive. At the DNA level, the sequence is TGTGCCAGCAGCAAACCGACAGAGACCTACGAGCAGTACTTC. This is translated as CASSKPTETYEQYF.